This paragraph reports one TCR beta chain. CDR1 is MNHEY, CDR2 SVGAGI, per germline. This CDR3 is built from 15 residues. Trimming removed 4 bases from V and 9 bases from J; junction bases left unmatched: 9. This sample stems from a study of blood T cell repertoires in COVID-19. Study overall: Samples representing acute and convalescent COVID-19 were sourced from the United States, Italy and Spain. T cells, B-cell-depleted T cells, or PBMCs provided the cDNA or gDNA that served as material.

Donors of Cohort 3 who recovered were those that had two negative PCRs, clearance, or symptom resolution. Original processing methods: The assay estimated nucleated cells by amplifying reference gene primers. Method: immunoSEQ multiplex PCR; TCRdb's copy keeps in-frame clones and lacks some. V and J calls and clone size are copied from that table; D and trimming were computed from the DNA. The repertoire holds 350,000 to 450,000 clones, with approximately 89% as singletons. The chain uses TRBV6-5 and TRBJ1-6; 7 bases are a match to TRBD1. The sequencing sample was made of PBMCs or T cells enriched from blood (not recorded which). The sequence derives from a woman aged 30 to 39 who had recovered from COVID-19. CDR3 residues: CASSSDRVGFSPLHF. DNA for the CDR3: TGTGCCAGCAGTTCAGACAGGGTCGGGTTTTCACCCCTCCACTTT.